The 22 T cell receptor beta chains below come from one sample, sequenced in a study of molecular identifiers for immune sequencing clone quantification. TCRdb recomputed calls from the PCR reads with MiXCR, one row per CDR3 protein. Counted here are hundreds of thousands of distinct CDR3 sequences, roughly 23% occurring once; the ten biggest clones make up 0.7% to 0.95%. Sequenced sample: naive CD8+ T cells from blood, with Jurkat cell RNA spiked in. As to subset: FACS-sorted CD8+CD4-CCR7+CD45RA+ naive T cells. These receptors originate from a human donor in good health. Some libraries in this study had Jurkat cell RNA spiked in.

The chain joins TRBV4-3 to TRBJ2-2, with 14 positions matching TRBD2. The ends lost 0 bases at V and 3 bases at J; junction bases unmatched: 9. CDR3 length: 20 residues. CDR1 and CDR2 from the germline V gene are LGHNA and YSLEER. CDR3 sequence reads: CASSQDWGLAGAPDTGELFF. Here the CDR3 DNA reads TGCGCCAGCAGCCAAGATTGGGGACTAGCGGGGGCCCCGGACACCGGGGAGCTGTTTTTT.

The rearrangement links TRBV20-1 to TRBJ2-5; 9 bases fit TRBD2. The CDR3 is 13 residues long. The ends lost 6 bases at V and 5 bases at J; junction bases unmatched: 7. Germline assignment: CDR1 DFQATT and CDR2 SNEGSKA (reference sequence). CDR3 in amino acids: CSASSGAFETQYF. CDR3 sequence (DNA): TGCAGTGCCTCTAGCGGGGCCTTTGAGACCCAGTACTTC.

The CDR3 sequence is CASSLAEQDSTHSGANVLTF. The CDR3 DNA sequence: TGTGCCAGCAGCTTAGCGGAGCAGGACAGTACCCACTCTGGGGCCAACGTCCTGACTTTC. This chain joins TRBV7-6 and TRBJ2-6; D may be TRBD1 (6 bases). The CDR3 loop spans 20 amino acids. Germline CDR1 is SGHVS and CDR2 is FNYEAQ. The V and J ends lost 0 bases and 0 bases respectively, with 18 bases between them.

This clonotype was found many times. The rearrangement joins TRBV29-1 to TRBJ2-7, with 11 bases that match TRBD2. Losses at the gene ends were 6 bases for V and 5 bases for J; bases not matched to a gene: 12. The germline V gene has CDR1 SQVTM and CDR2 ANQGSEA. This CDR3 is built from 15 residues. The CDR3 region is CSVATFGTSGHEQYF. The CDR3 DNA reads TGCAGCGTGGCGACCTTCGGGACTAGCGGCCACGAGCAGTACTTC.

On this clonotype: This may be a read error: a much more frequent sequence differs by one nucleotide. This rearrangement joins TRBV7-9 to TRBJ2-7; D remains unclear. This CDR3 is built from 13 residues. Trimming pared 2 bases from V and 7 bases from J, leaving 12 bases between. The germline CDR1 and CDR2 sequences are SEHNR and FQNEAQ (reference sequence). Here the CDR3 reads CASSLRSRYEQYF. CDR3 in DNA: TGTGCCAGCAGCTTACGGTCGCGATATGAGCAGTACTTC.

This clonotype was seen more than once but under ten times. This rearrangement joins TRBV6-5 to TRBJ1-4, with 9 bases lining up with TRBD1. The junction had 18 bases not matched to a gene; V was cut back by 5 bases and J by 5 bases. The germline gives CDR1 MNHEY, CDR2 SVGAGI. CDR3 length equals 19 residues. CDR3: CASSPGQGGFGLPNEKLFF. The CDR3 nucleotides are TGTGCCAGCAGTCCGGGACAGGGCGGTTTCGGGCTCCCAAATGAAAAACTGTTTTTT.

V and J are TRBV19 and TRBJ2-1, with 11 bases aligning to TRBD2. The CDR3 length is 14 residues. Germline loops: CDR1 LNHDA, CDR2 SQIVND (reference sequence). V was pared by 8 bases and J by 5 bases, with 5 bases of the junction left unmatched. CDR3 nucleotides: TGTGCCAGTGGTCAACTAGCGGGGGACAATGAGCAGTTCTTC. Translation gives CASGQLAGDNEQFF.

The chain carries TRBV19 and TRBJ2-1; D gene ambiguous. The germline CDR1 and CDR2 sequences are LNHDA and SQIVND (reference sequence). V lost 4 bases and J lost 3, with 16 bases in between. The CDR3 sequence is 16 residues long. The CDR3 DNA sequence: TGTGCCAGTAGTACCCTCGGTAGAGGCAGCTACAATGAGCAGTTCTTC. Its translation: CASSTLGRGSYNEQFF.

For this clonotype: This may be a read error: a much more frequent sequence differs by one nucleotide. The genes are TRBV20-1 and TRBJ2-3; D ambiguous. Per the germline V gene, CDR1 is DFQATT and CDR2 is SNEGSKA (reference sequence). The germline V and J ends were trimmed by 5 bases and 1 base, with 7 bases remaining between them. The CDR3 sequence is 12 residues long. The CDR3 here is CSAGSGTDTQYF. In DNA form, the CDR3 reads TGCAGTGCTGGAAGTGGCACAGATACGCAGTATTTT.

This clonotype was observed many times. The V and J genes are TRBV25-1 and TRBJ2-2; TRBD1 is a possible D gene (6 bases). Germline V CDR1 and CDR2: MGHDK, SYGVNS. This CDR3 has 15 amino acids. V shed 6 bases and J shed 3 bases, with 14 bases lying between them. CDR3 protein: CASSNRDTYTGELFF. The CDR3 nucleotides are TGTGCCAGCAGCAACCGGGACACCTACACCGGGGAGCTGTTTTTT.

This clonotype occurred many times. The gene calls are TRBV20-1 and TRBJ2-3; D remains ambiguous. Trimming took off 6 bases at V and 5 bases at J, with 12 bases between the two ends. CDR1 DFQATT and CDR2 SNEGSKA come from the germline V gene (reference sequence). The length of the CDR3 is 12 residues. The CDR3 bases are TGCAGTGCCAACCTCGTCGGAGATACGCAGTATTTT. Its protein product is CSANLVGDTQYF.

This clonotype was counted at least ten times. The J gene is TRBJ2-1, the V gene TRBV11-2, with D tentatively TRBD2 (5 bases). V lost 1 base, J lost 1 base, and 11 bases lay in between. From germline, CDR1 is SGHAT and CDR2 FQNNGV. The CDR3 loop spans 16 amino acids. The chain's CDR3 is CASSLAPSGSYNEQFF. The CDR3 nucleotides are TGTGCCAGCAGCTTAGCTCCAAGCGGATCCTACAATGAGCAGTTCTTC.

This clonotype showed up just once. With a much larger clone just one base away, this may be a read error. The chain links TRBV4-1 to TRBJ2-3; a weak D match, TRBD2 (5 bases). Trimming removed 5 bases at V and 5 bases at J, with 14 bases between. Germline values: CDR1 MGHRA, CDR2 YSYEKL. CDR3 length: 14 amino acids. Written as DNA, the CDR3 is TGCGCCAGCAGCTCGTTAGCGAGCGGAGATACGCAGTATTTT. Translating gives CASSSLASGDTQYF.

This clonotype has at least ten counts. The chain employs TRBV12-3 or TRBV12-4 and TRBJ1-1, with unresolved D. Trimming took off 5 bases at V and 7 bases at J, with 14 bases between the two ends. The CDR3 extends over 13 amino acids. Written as DNA, the CDR3 is TGTGCCAGCAGTCCCATAATCACAGTTGAAGCTTTCTTT. Translation: CASSPIITVEAFF.

This clonotype showed up just a few times. The rearrangement links TRBV7-2 to TRBJ2-5; TRBD2 matches 9 bases. Germline V gives CDR1 SGHTA, CDR2 FQGNSA. The CDR3 sequence is 17 residues long. J lost 5 bases, V lost 1 base, and 11 bases had no gene match. The CDR3 loop reads CASSLDPPAGGSETQYF. The CDR3 nucleotides are TGTGCCAGCAGCTTAGATCCTCCTGCGGGAGGGTCTGAGACCCAGTACTTC.

The chain is built from TRBV9 and TRBJ2-7; 8 bases align to TRBD1. Per germline, CDR1 SGDLS and CDR2 YYNGEE. V shed 6 bases, J shed 3 bases, and the junction held 11 bases outside the gene matches. The CDR3 contains 15 residues. CDR3 loop: CASTPTGEVGYEQYF. CDR3 DNA: TGTGCCAGCACCCCGACAGGGGAAGTGGGCTACGAGCAGTACTTC.

The table lists this clonotype with a few counts. The rearrangement links TRBV30 to TRBJ2-1; D might be TRBD2 (6 bases). The CDR3 loop spans 14 amino acids. V was cut by 3 bases and J by 8 bases, with 17 bases left in between. Germline V gene lookup returns CDR1 GTSNPN and CDR2 SVGIG (reference sequence). For the CDR3, the DNA is TGTGCCTGGAGCAGTACGGGCGGGGCCGATGAGCAGTTCTTC. This translates into CAWSSTGGADEQFF.

This clonotype has only a few counts. J is TRBJ2-7 and V is TRBV10-3; D is perhaps TRBD2 (5 bases). This CDR3 is 13 amino acids long. Germline CDR1 is ENHRY and CDR2 is SYGVKD. V was pared by 0 bases and J by 3 bases, with 6 bases between. CDR3 in amino acids: CAISESGLYEQYF. CDR3 coding DNA: TGTGCCATCAGTGAGTCAGGACTCTACGAGCAGTACTTC.

Comment on this clonotype: Since a much larger clone is just one base distant, this may be a read error. The chain uses TRBV6-1 and TRBJ2-7; D unresolved. The CDR3 spans 13 residues. Germline CDR1 and CDR2: MNHNS and SASEGT. In DNA, the CDR3 is TGTGCCAGCAGTGAATCCCGTGGGTACGAGCAGAACTTC. Encoded protein: CASSESRGYEQNF.

This clonotype was found many times. V and J are TRBV5-1 and TRBJ2-7; possibly TRBD1 for D (6 bases). V gave up 3 bases and J gave up 1 base, with 11 bases separating them. This CDR3 is 14 amino acids long. The V gene's germline CDR1 is SGHRS and CDR2 YFSETQ. CDR3 sequence: CASSWTTGSYEQYF. CDR3 bases: TGCGCCAGCAGCTGGACGACAGGATCCTACGAGCAGTACTTC.

This chain connects TRBV4-1 to TRBJ2-7, with TRBD1 as a possible D gene (7 bases). Germline assignment: CDR1 MGHRA and CDR2 YSYEKL. The CDR3 has 15 amino acids. V was shortened by 2 bases and J by 2 bases, with 13 bases between the two germline ends. The CDR3 DNA sequence: TGCGCCAGCAGCCAAAGGAGGGACAGTACCTACGAGCAGTACTTC. It yields the protein CASSQRRDSTYEQYF.

This clonotype has ten or more counts. The chain carries TRBV28 and TRBJ2-7, with D possibly being TRBD2 (7 bases). This CDR3 is 13 amino acids long. Germline lookup yields CDR1 MDHEN and CDR2 SYDVKM. V was cut by 7 bases and J by 4 bases, with 14 bases left in between. The CDR3 here is CASTGAGGYEQYF. The CDR3 nucleotides are TGTGCCAGCACGGGGGCCGGGGGGTACGAGCAGTACTTC. Filled out from reference TRBV28 and TRBJ2-7, the complete variable domain reads DVKVTQSSRYLVKRTGEKVFLECVQDMDHENMFWYRQDPGLGLRLIYFSYDVKMKEKGDIPEGYSVSREKKERFSLILESASTNQTSMYLCASTGAGGYEQYFGPGTRLTVT.